These T cell receptor beta chains were read from a single sample in a study of blood T cell repertoires in COVID-19. The data were produced by immunoSEQ multiplex PCR, yet TCRdb's version contains in-frame clones alone and is incomplete. Of 90,000 to 140,000 clones in the sample, around 81% were seen once. Sequencing input: peripheral blood. The source of these receptors is a woman in her 70s with acute or convalescent COVID-19. CDR3s include the opening cysteine and the closing phenylalanine or tryptophan. A D gene is named only where the DNA matches it firmly. For some rows the clone size is stated as once, few or many, or as a class when expanded; others skip it.

abundance,v_gene,d_gene,j_gene,CDR3nt,CDR3aa
.,TRBV6-5,TRBD1,TRBJ1-4,TGTGCCAGCAGTTACCGCGGACAGGGGGGTGAAAAACTGTTTTTT,CASSYRGQGGEKLFF
.,TRBV10-3,TRBD1,TRBJ1-4,TGTGCCATCAGCTCCGGGACAGATAATGAAAAACTGTTTTTT,CAISSGTDNEKLFF
.,TRBV7-2,TRBD1,TRBJ1-1,TGTGCCAGCAGCGTATCCGGGACAGGGTATGTGAACACTGAAGCTTTCTTT,CASSVSGTGYVNTEAFF
.,TRBV7-2,.,TRBJ2-4,TGTGCCAGCAGCTTAGCCAGGGGCAAAAACATTCAGTACTTC,CASSLARGKNIQYF
.,TRBV27,.,TRBJ1-2,TGTGCCAGCAGTTTTAATACTAACTATGGCTACACCTTC,CASSFNTNYGYTF
.,TRBV6-5,.,TRBJ1-2,TGTGCCAGCAGTCACGGGTCAGACTATGGCTACACCTTC,CASSHGSDYGYTF
.,TRBV19,TRBD1,TRBJ1-4,TGTGCCAGTAGTCTGGACAGGAATAGTGAAAAACTGTTTTTT,CASSLDRNSEKLFF
.,TRBV5-4,.,TRBJ1-6,TGTGCCAGCAGCCTGGCGGGGAGCTCCTATAATTCACCCCTCCACTTT,CASSLAGSSYNSPLHF
.,TRBV2,.,TRBJ1-5,TGTGCCAGCCGATGGACGCTGGGGGCTGGCAATCAGCCCCAGCATTTT,CASRWTLGAGNQPQHF
.,TRBV28,.,TRBJ2-7,TGTGCCAGCAGTTCAATTAGTGACGAGCAGTACTTC,CASSSISDEQYF
.,TRBV7-2,.,TRBJ2-3,TGTGCCAGCAGCTTAGAGCTAGGAGGCACAGATACGCAGTATTTT,CASSLELGGTDTQYF
once,TRBV9,.,TRBJ2-2,TGTGCCAGCAGCCTAGTAGGGGGGGCCGGGGAGCTGTTTTTT,CASSLVGGAGELFF
.,TRBV10-3,TRBD1,TRBJ1-2,TGTGCCATCAGTGAGCAGGGGGCTGGGGGCTACACCTTC,CAISEQGAGGYTF
few,TRBV7-3,TRBD2,TRBJ2-1,TGTGCCAGCAGCACACTAGCGGGAGGGTCAGACAATGAGCAGTTCTTC,CASSTLAGGSDNEQFF
.,TRBV9,.,TRBJ2-7,TGTGCCAGCAGCGTAGATTCCGGGGTTGAGCAGTACTTC,CASSVDSGVEQYF
.,TRBV7-9,.,TRBJ2-2,TGTGCCAGCAGCTTAATGCGGGGGCGGCACACCGGGGAGCTGTTTTTT,CASSLMRGRHTGELFF
.,TRBV5-6,.,TRBJ2-4,TGTGCCAGCAGCCCCCTCCGCAGGGCCCTAGCCAAAAACATTCAGTACTTC,CASSPLRRALAKNIQYF